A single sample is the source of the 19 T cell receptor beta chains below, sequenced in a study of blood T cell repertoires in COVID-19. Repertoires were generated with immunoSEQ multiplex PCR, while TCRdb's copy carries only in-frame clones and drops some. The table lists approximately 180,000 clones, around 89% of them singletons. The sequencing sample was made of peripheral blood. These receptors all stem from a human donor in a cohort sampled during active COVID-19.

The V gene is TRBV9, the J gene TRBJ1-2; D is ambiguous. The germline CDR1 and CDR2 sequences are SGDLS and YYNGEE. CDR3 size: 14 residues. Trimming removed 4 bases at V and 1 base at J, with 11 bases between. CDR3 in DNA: TGTGCCAGCAGCCCCGGTGGTATTAACTATGGCTACACCTTC. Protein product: CASSPGGINYGYTF.

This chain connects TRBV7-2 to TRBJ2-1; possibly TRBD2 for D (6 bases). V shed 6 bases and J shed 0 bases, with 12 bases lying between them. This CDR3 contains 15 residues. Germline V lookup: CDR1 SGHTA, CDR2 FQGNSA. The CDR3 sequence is CASRSGVSSYNEQFF. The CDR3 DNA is TGTGCCAGCAGATCGGGGGTGAGCTCCTACAATGAGCAGTTCTTC.

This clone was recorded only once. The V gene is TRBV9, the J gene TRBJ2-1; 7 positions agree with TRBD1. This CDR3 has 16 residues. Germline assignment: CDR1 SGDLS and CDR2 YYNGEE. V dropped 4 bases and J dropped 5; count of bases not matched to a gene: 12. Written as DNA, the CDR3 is TGTGCCAGCAGCCCATCCCCCGGGACAGAACACAATGAGCAGTTCTTC. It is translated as CASSPSPGTEHNEQFF. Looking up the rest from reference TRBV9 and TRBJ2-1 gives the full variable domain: DSGVTQTPKHLITATGQRVTLRCSPRSGDLSVYWYQQSLDQGLQFLIQYYNGEERAKGNILERFSAQQFPDLHSELNLSSLELGDSALYFCASSPSPGTEHNEQFFGPGTRLTVL.

CDR3: CASSQVGRKQRPYEQYF. The CDR3 DNA sequence: TGCGCCAGCAGCCAAGTAGGGAGAAAGCAGCGGCCCTACGAGCAGTACTTC. J is TRBJ2-7 and V is TRBV4-3; D may be TRBD2 (5 bases). V was clipped by 1 base and J by 2 bases, with 18 bases between them. This CDR3 comprises 17 residues. Germline CDR1 and CDR2: LGHNA and YSLEER.

This chain's CDR3 is CASSSMASGGFSYEQYF. The CDR3 nucleotides are TGTGCCAGCAGCTCGATGGCTAGCGGGGGTTTTTCCTACGAGCAGTACTTC. The chain couples TRBV5-6 to TRBJ2-7, with 10 bases that match TRBD2. Looked up from germline, CDR1 is SGHDT and CDR2 is YYEEEE. The J segment lost 1 base and the V segment lost 3 bases, leaving 10 bases of the junction unmatched. There are 17 residues in the CDR3. The complete variable domain, with remaining parts taken from reference TRBV5-6 and TRBJ2-7, reads DAGVTQSPTHLIKTRGQQVTLRCSPKSGHDTVSWYQQALGQGPQFIFQYYEEEERQRGNFPDRFSGHQFPNYSSELNVNALLLGDSALYLCASSSMASGGFSYEQYFGPGTRLTVT.

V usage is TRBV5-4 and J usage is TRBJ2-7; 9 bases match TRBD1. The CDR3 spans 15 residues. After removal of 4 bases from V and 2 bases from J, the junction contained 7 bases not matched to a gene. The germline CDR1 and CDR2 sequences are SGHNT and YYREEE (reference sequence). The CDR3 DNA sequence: TGTGCCAGCAGCCCCGGACAGGGGATTGCCTACGAGCAGTACTTC. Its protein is CASSPGQGIAYEQYF.

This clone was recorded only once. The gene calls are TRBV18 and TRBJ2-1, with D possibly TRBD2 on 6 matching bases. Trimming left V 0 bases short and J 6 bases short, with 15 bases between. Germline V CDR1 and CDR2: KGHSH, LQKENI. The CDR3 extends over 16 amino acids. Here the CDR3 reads CASSPPLGRGSNEQFF. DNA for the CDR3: TGTGCCAGCTCACCACCGCTCGGGAGAGGTTCCAATGAGCAGTTCTTC.

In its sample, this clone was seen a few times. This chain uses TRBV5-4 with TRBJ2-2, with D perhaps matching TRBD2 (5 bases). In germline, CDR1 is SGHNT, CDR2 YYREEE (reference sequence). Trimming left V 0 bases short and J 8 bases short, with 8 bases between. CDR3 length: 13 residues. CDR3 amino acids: CASSLETKGELFF. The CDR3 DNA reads TGTGCCAGCAGCTTGGAGACTAAAGGGGAGCTGTTTTTT.

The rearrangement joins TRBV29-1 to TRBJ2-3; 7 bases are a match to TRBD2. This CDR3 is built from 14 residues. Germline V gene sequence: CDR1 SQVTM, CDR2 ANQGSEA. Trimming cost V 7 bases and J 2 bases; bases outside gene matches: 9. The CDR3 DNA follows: TGCAGCGCAACGAGGGAGGGCGACACAGATACGCAGTATTTT. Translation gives CSATREGDTDTQYF.

DNA of the CDR3: TGTGCCAGCAGCCAAGGTCCGCGGGAGGGCGATGAGCAGTTCTTC. This translates into CASSQGPREGDEQFF. This rearrangement joins TRBV4-2 to TRBJ2-1, with 9 bases identical to TRBD2. J gave up 8 bases and V 1 base, and 6 bases lay outside the gene matches. There are 15 residues in the CDR3. The germline CDR1 and CDR2 sequences are LGHNA and YNFKEQ.

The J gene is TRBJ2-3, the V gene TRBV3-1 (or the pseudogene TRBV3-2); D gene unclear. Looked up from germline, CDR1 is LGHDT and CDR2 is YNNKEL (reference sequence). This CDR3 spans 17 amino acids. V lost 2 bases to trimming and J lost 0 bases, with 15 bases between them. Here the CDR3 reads CASSQLPPPSSTDTQYF. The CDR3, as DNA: TGTGCCAGCAGCCAACTCCCCCCCCCTTCTAGCACAGATACGCAGTATTTT.

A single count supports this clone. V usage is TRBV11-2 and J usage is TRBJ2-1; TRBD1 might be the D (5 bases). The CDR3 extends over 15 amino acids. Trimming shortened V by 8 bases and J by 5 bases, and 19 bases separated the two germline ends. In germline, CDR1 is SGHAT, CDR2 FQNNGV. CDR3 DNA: TGTGCCAGCGAACACTATGGACACAGCAACAATGAGCAGTTCTTC. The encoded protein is CASEHYGHSNNEQFF. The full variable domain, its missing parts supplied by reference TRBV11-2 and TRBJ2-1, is EAGVAQSPRYKIIEKRQSVAFWCNPISGHATLYWYQQILGQGPKLLIQFQNNGVVDDSQLPKDRFSAERLKGVDSTLKIQPAKLEDSAVYLCASEHYGHSNNEQFFGPGTRLTVL.

For the CDR3, the DNA is TGTGCCAGTAGCGATATGGGACAACCTCTCAACTATGGCTACACCTTC. As protein: CASSDMGQPLNYGYTF. This chain uses TRBV19 with TRBJ1-2, with a possible D match to TRBD1 (6 bases). Deletions cut 6 bases from V and 2 bases from J, with 19 bases between. This CDR3 contains 16 residues. From germline, CDR1 is LNHDA and CDR2 SQIVND (reference sequence).

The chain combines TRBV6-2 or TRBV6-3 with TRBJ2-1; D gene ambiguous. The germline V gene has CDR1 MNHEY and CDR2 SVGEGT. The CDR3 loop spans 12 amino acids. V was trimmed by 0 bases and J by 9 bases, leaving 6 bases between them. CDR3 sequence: CASSYSVVEQFF. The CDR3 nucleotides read TGTGCCAGCAGTTACTCGGTAGTTGAGCAGTTCTTC.

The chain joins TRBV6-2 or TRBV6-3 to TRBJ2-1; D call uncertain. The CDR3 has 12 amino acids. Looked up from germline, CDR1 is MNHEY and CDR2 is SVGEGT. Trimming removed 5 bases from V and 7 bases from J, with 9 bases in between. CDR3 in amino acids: CASSGQGNEQFF. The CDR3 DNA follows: TGTGCCAGCAGTGGGCAAGGAAATGAGCAGTTCTTC.

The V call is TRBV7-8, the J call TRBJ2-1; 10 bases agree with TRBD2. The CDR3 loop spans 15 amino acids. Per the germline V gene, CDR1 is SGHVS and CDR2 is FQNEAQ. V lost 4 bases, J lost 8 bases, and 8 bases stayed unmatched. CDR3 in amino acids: CASSSPGLAFDEQFF. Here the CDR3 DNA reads TGTGCCAGCAGCTCCCCGGGACTAGCGTTCGATGAGCAGTTCTTC.

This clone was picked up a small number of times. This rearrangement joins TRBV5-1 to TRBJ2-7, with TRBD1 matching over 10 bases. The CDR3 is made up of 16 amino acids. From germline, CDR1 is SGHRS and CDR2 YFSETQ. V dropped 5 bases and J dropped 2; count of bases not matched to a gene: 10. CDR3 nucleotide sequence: TGCGCCAGCAGACCGACAATCGGGACAGGGGCCTACGAGCAGTACTTC. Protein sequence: CASRPTIGTGAYEQYF.

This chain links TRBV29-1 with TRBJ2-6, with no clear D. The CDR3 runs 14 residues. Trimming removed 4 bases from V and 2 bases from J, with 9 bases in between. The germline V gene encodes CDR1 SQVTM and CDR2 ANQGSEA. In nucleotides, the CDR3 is TGCAGCGTTGCTGAGGTAGCTGGGGCCAACGTCCTGACTTTC. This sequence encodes CSVAEVAGANVLTF.

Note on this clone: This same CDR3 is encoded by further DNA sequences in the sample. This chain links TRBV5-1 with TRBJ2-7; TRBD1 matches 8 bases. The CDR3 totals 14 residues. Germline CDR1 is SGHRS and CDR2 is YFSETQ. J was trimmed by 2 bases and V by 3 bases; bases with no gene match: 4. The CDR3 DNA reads TGCGCCAGCAGCTCCGGGACAGGAGCCTACGAGCAGTACTTC. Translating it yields CASSSGTGAYEQYF.